Listed below are T cell receptor beta chains from one sample, sequenced in a study of CD8+ T cells in alopecia areata. The protocol was immunoSEQ multiplex PCR, while the TCRdb copy is restricted to in-frame clones and leaves out a portion. This sample has roughly 70,000 clones, with 25% to 30% found just once. The specimen comprised CD8+ T cells sorted from blood, sampled at week 4, from a patient treated with tofacitinib. These receptors originate from a human donor with alopecia areata. Each CDR3 is given with its conserved first and last residue. A D gene is named only where the DNA matches it firmly. Expanded clones get a size class; other rows say once, few or many, or leave the size out.

TRBD1 TRBJ1-2 TRBV30 once TGTGCCTGGAGTTACCGGGACAGCAACTATGGCTACACCTTC CAWSYRDSNYGYTF
TRBD2 TRBJ2-5 TRBV9 - TGTGCCAGCAGCGTAAATCCTAGCGGGGGTGAAGAGACCCAGTACTTC CASSVNPSGGEETQYF
- TRBJ2-7 TRBV29-1 once TGCAGCGTTAGTCAAGGGGGATACGAGCAGTACTTC CSVSQGGYEQYF
- TRBJ2-1 TRBV15 - TGTGCCACCAGCAGGGCTTTGATAGACCAGTTCTTC CATSRALIDQFF
TRBD1 TRBJ2-5 TRBV25-1 - TGTGCCAGCAGTGAATACGACAGGGTAGGGGAGACCCAGTACTTC CASSEYDRVGETQYF
- TRBJ1-5 TRBV7-9 - TGTGCCAGCAGCTTAGTGGCAGGGCCGCCTCAGCCCCAGCATTTT CASSLVAGPPQPQHF
- TRBJ1-2 TRBV6-5 - TGTGCCAGCAGCCTAGGTAGTTCGGGAGGCTACACCTTC CASSLGSSGGYTF
TRBD2 TRBJ2-3 TRBV29-1 - TGCAGCGTTGAGGGTGGGCTAGCGGGAGGGCCAGTCTCGAGGGATACGCAGTATTTT CSVEGGLAGGPVSRDTQYF
- TRBJ2-4 TRBV6-1 few TGTGCCAGCAGTGAAATTGGGGGTCGAGCGGTTCGGGACATTCAGTACTTC CASSEIGGRAVRDIQYF
- TRBJ1-5 TRBV6-1 - TGTGCCAGCAGTGAAATGAGAAGGGCAGCCAATCAGCCCCAGCATTTT CASSEMRRAANQPQHF
- TRBJ2-5 TRBV28 few TGTGCCAGCAATCACATAAAGGGCCGGGACCAAGAGACCCAGTACTTC CASNHIKGRDQETQYF
TRBD2 TRBJ2-3 TRBV15 - TGTGCCACCAGCAGAAGGACTAGCGGGAGCCCAGATACGCAGTATTTT CATSRRTSGSPDTQYF
TRBD1 TRBJ2-5 TRBV29-1 - TGCAGCGGTGGTCCCTCCGACAGGGTAGTTGGGACCCAGTACTTC CSGGPSDRVVGTQYF
- TRBJ2-1 TRBV4-3 - TGCGCCAGCAGCCAAGCGGGCCTCTACAATGAGCAGTTCTTC CASSQAGLYNEQFF
- TRBJ1-1 TRBV29-1 few TGCAGCGTTGGGCAAAACACTGAAGCTTTCTTT CSVGQNTEAFF
- TRBJ1-2 TRBV4-1 - TGCGCCAGCAGCCAAGTGGCGAGGAGTCTGATGACAGCTCACACCTTC CASSQVARSLMTAHTF
TRBD2 TRBJ2-7 TRBV7-6 - TGTGCCAGCAGCTTGACTCTCAGCGGGAGTTACGAGCAGTACTTC CASSLTLSGSYEQYF
- TRBJ1-5 TRBV27 - TGTGCCAGCAGTTTATGGGCGAATCAGCCCCAGCATTTT CASSLWANQPQHF
TRBD1 TRBJ2-7 TRBV23-1 few TGCGCCAGCAGTCACGAACACTCCGGGACAGGGTCCAACGAGCAGTACTTC CASSHEHSGTGSNEQYF
- TRBJ2-3 TRBV29-1 - TGCAGCGTTGTTGGGTTTCCAGATACGCAGTATTTT CSVVGFPDTQYF
- TRBJ2-1 TRBV5-1 few TGCGCCAGCACCTCATCGGGCAGACAGAGCGGTGAGCAGTTCTTC CASTSSGRQSGEQFF
- TRBJ2-5 TRBV10-2 - TGCGCCAGCAGTGAATCAGCTCCTTACCAAGAGACCCAGTACTTC CASSESAPYQETQYF
- TRBJ2-5 TRBV13 few TGTGCCAGCAGCCCACCCGGGGCAAAGAAAATTCAAGAGACCCAGTACTTC CASSPPGAKKIQETQYF
- TRBJ1-4 TRBV6-5 - TGTGCCAGCAGCAATGACGGGAAACTGTTTTTT CASSNDGKLFF
- TRBJ2-6 TRBV9 - TGTGCCAGCAGCGCGTGGGGTGCTGGGGCCAACGTCCTGACTTTC CASSAWGAGANVLTF
- TRBJ2-4 TRBV7-2 - TGTGCCAGCAGCTCCCCCAGGGACCTCAAAAACATTCAGTACTTC CASSSPRDLKNIQYF
- TRBJ2-3 TRBV28 few TGTGCCAGCAGTGCCGGCCATACGCAGTATTTT CASSAGHTQYF
- TRBJ2-1 TRBV4-1 medium-sized TGCGCCAGCAGCCAAACCGGGACGGAGCAGTTCTTC CASSQTGTEQFF
TRBD1 TRBJ1-1 TRBV2 - TGTGCCAGCAGTTGGACAGGTTCTGAAGCTTTCTTT CASSWTGSEAFF
- TRBJ1-2 TRBV30 - TGTGCCTGGAGGCCCCCTAACGAAGCCTATGGCTACACCTTC CAWRPPNEAYGYTF
- TRBJ2-7 TRBV6-1 - TGTGCCAGCAGTGAAGGACAGCTCTACGAGCAGTACTTC CASSEGQLYEQYF
TRBD1 TRBJ2-7 TRBV4-1 few TGCGCCAGCAGCATCGACAGGGCCTACGAGCAGTACTTC CASSIDRAYEQYF
- TRBJ1-1 TRBV11-2 - TGTGCCAGCAGCTTAGATGAGAATCCGCCCCTGAACACTGAAGCTTTCTTT CASSLDENPPLNTEAFF
- TRBJ2-1 TRBV4-2 - TGTGCCAGCAGCCCTCCTGCTTACAATGAGCAGTTCTTC CASSPPAYNEQFF
- TRBJ2-2 TRBV4-1 few TGCGCCAGCAGCCATCCCGGGAGTGGTAACGGGGAGCTGTTTTTT CASSHPGSGNGELFF
- TRBJ1-5 TRBV19 medium-sized TGTGCCAGTAGGGGGGGGCTCCAGCCCCAGCATTTT CASRGGLQPQHF
- TRBJ1-5 TRBV23-1 once TGCGCCAGCAGTCAATCTGGGAATCAGCCCCAGCATTTT CASSQSGNQPQHF
TRBD1 TRBJ2-2 TRBV6-5 - TGTGCCAGCAGTTCTCCGGGACAGGGAAGCACCGGGGAGCTGTTTTTT CASSSPGQGSTGELFF
TRBD2 TRBJ2-3 TRBV29-1 - TGCAGCGTCGAACATCCCGGGACTAGCGGGAGGAGATACACAGATACGCAGTATTTT CSVEHPGTSGRRYTDTQYF
- TRBJ2-7 TRBV6-5 - TGTGCCAGCAGCATCGGGACCGGCATCGCTCTCGAGCAGTACTTC CASSIGTGIALEQYF
- TRBJ1-1 TRBV29-1 - TGCAGCGTCGGAGGGGACACTGAAGCTTTCTTT CSVGGDTEAFF
- TRBJ1-2 TRBV20-1 few TGCAGTGCTACTGGTGGGGCCTTC CSATGGAF
- TRBJ2-7 TRBV15 - TGTGCCACCAGCTGGAAAAGGGCCCCATCGGGGGAGCAGTACTTC CATSWKRAPSGEQYF
- TRBJ2-7 TRBV29-1 few TGCAGCGTTGGAGGCACCTACGAGCAGTACTTC CSVGGTYEQYF
- TRBJ2-1 TRBV29-1 few TGCAGCGTTGATCTTAGAGTGGACGTGTTCTTC CSVDLRVDVFF
TRBD2 TRBJ2-1 TRBV29-1 - TGCAGCGCCACCAGTAGCGGGAGGTTGGGCAATGAGCAGTTCTTC CSATSSGRLGNEQFF
- TRBJ2-2 TRBV29-1 few TGCAGCGTTGTAGGGAGGACCGGGGAGCTGTTTTTT CSVVGRTGELFF
TRBD2 TRBJ2-1 TRBV7-2 - TGTGCCAGCAGCTTAGGCGGGAGGGCCAACGATGAGCAGTTCTTC CASSLGGRANDEQFF
TRBD2 TRBJ2-1 TRBV6-5 few TGTGCCAGCAGTAGTAGCGGGAGCTCCTACAATGAGCAGTTCTTC CASSSSGSSYNEQFF
TRBD1 TRBJ2-5 TRBV7-9 - TGTGCCAGCAGCCCACGGGACAGGACAGAGACCCAGTACTTC CASSPRDRTETQYF
- TRBJ2-7 TRBV29-1 - TGCAGCGTCCAGGAGATCGAGCAGTACTTC CSVQEIEQYF
- TRBJ2-2 TRBV6-4 few TGTGCCAGCAGTGACGGTACTGACACCGGGGAGCTGTTTTTT CASSDGTDTGELFF
- TRBJ2-2 TRBV15 few TGTGCCACCAGGAAGATCCCCCAAGCGGATAAAAACACCGGGGAGCTGTTTTTT CATRKIPQADKNTGELFF
TRBD2 TRBJ2-1 TRBV9 - TGTGCCAGCAGCGTAGGTCTAGCGGGAGTGGGCAATGAGCAGTTCTTC CASSVGLAGVGNEQFF
- TRBJ2-5 TRBV25-1 few TGTGCCAGCAGTGAAGGGGCCCCCGGAACCCAGTACTTC CASSEGAPGTQYF
- TRBJ2-3 TRBV27 few TGTGCCAGCAGGATCTATGACAGGGACTCCACAGATACGCAGTATTTT CASRIYDRDSTDTQYF
- TRBJ2-7 TRBV30 - TGTGCCTGGAGTACCGCGGGGACCGCGGGGCACTACGAGCAGTACTTC CAWSTAGTAGHYEQYF